These T cell receptor beta chains were read from a single sample in a study of response to subunit inactivated influenza vaccine. One entry per CDR3 protein, called by TCRdb with MiXCR from the RT-PCR reads. Among approximately 520,000 distinct CDR3 sequences listed, 15% to 20% were seen once. Sequenced here: CD4+ T cells sorted from PBMCs, sampled about 24 months after vaccination. These TCRs come from a man aged 45 to 75 who received an inactivated influenza vaccine. CDR3s include the opening cysteine and the closing phenylalanine or tryptophan. The D gene is left open where the match is weak. Clone sizes are given selectively: once, few, many, or a class where the clone is expanded.

clone size	J gene	V gene	CDR3 length	D gene	CDR3 DNA	CDR3 protein
few	TRBJ2-5	TRBV4-3	16	NA	TGCGCCAGCAGCCAAGATTTGGCAGGAGCCTGGGAGACCCAGTACTTC	CASSQDLAGAWETQYF
many	TRBJ1-2	TRBV7-2	13	NA	TGTGCCAGCAGCCAGACAAGGGTCTATGGCTACACCTTC	CASSQTRVYGYTF
NA	TRBJ2-7	TRBV20-1	17	TRBD2	TGCAGTGCTAGTGGGCTAGCGGGGAGGGTTAGAATCCACGAGCAGTACTTC	CSASGLAGRVRIHEQYF
NA	TRBJ2-1	TRBV25-1	15	NA	TGTGCCAGCAGTGACGGGGCGAGGCCCTACAATGAGCAGTTCTTC	CASSDGARPYNEQFF
NA	TRBJ1-5	TRBV7-9	13	NA	TGTGCCAGCAGCCAAGACGGATATCAGCCCCAGCATTTT	CASSQDGYQPQHF
NA	TRBJ2-3	TRBV20-1	15	TRBD2	TGCAGTGCTACGGGACTAGCGGGAAGCACAGATACGCAGTATTTT	CSATGLAGSTDTQYF
many	TRBJ2-3	TRBV5-6	15	NA	TGTGCCAGCAGCCGATTGGCAGCTAGCACAGATACGCAGTATTTT	CASSRLAASTDTQYF
NA	TRBJ1-4	TRBV20-1	12	NA	TGCAGTGCTAGGGAGAGAGTTGAAAAACTGTTTTTT	CSARERVEKLFF
NA	TRBJ2-1	TRBV11-2	14	NA	TGTGCCAGCAGCCCAGGGACCATAACCAATGAGCAGTTCTTC	CASSPGTITNEQFF
few	TRBJ2-7	TRBV20-1	13	NA	TGCAGTGCTAGCCCAAACAGGGCGTACGAGCAGTACTTC	CSASPNRAYEQYF
NA	TRBJ2-1	TRBV10-3	15	TRBD2	TGTGCCATCAGTGAGTACAGGCTAGCGGACAATGAGCAGTTCTTC	CAISEYRLADNEQFF
few	TRBJ2-1	TRBV29-1	14	NA	TGCAGCGTCCGAGGCAGGGGTTTTACGGATGAGCAGTTCTTC	CSVRGRGFTDEQFF
many	TRBJ2-7	TRBV28	12	NA	TGTGCCAGCAGTCGGACTGCCTACGAGCAGTACTTC	CASSRTAYEQYF